Presented here are 29 T cell receptor beta chains from one specimen sequenced in a study of blood T cells in healthy people across ages. The authors ran a second PCR of about 6 to 11 cycles using a sample-barcoded 5' primer and a J-beta primer mix. TCRdb reprocessed the 5' RACE reads via MiXCR and lists one record per CDR3 protein. The sample carries roughly 700,000 distinct CDR3 sequences, 25% recorded once. The same sample was also studied in work on T cells of mothers and their children.

The specimen was blood. Receptor source: a boy between 10 and 17 years old in good health.

The chain recombines TRBV14 with TRBJ2-7; 11 bases match TRBD2. This CDR3 is 15 amino acids long. The germline CDR1 and CDR2 sequences are SGHDN and FVKESK. Trimming cost V 2 bases and J 4 bases; bases outside gene matches: 4. In nucleotides, the CDR3 is TGTGCCAGCAGCCAACTTAGCGGGAGGGAGTACGAGCAGTACTTC. Protein sequence: CASSQLSGREYEQYF.

This chain connects TRBV9 to TRBJ1-6, with D unclear. The CDR3 sequence is 12 residues long. V shed 0 bases and J shed 7 bases, with 2 bases lying between them. CDR1 is SGDLS and CDR2 is YYNGEE in the germline V gene. Here the CDR3 DNA reads TGTGCCAGCAGCGTAGGCAATTCACCCCTCCACTTT. Residues: CASSVGNSPLHF.

The rearrangement links TRBV27 to TRBJ1-1; the D gene is possibly TRBD1 (5 bases). This CDR3 contains 15 residues. Germline CDR1 MNHEY, CDR2 SMNVEV (reference sequence). V lost 6 bases and J 4 bases, leaving 18 bases between the germline ends. CDR3 nucleotides: TGTGCCAGCAGGAACATGGCGGGGGGAGGCACTGAAGCTTTCTTT. Residues: CASRNMAGGGTEAFF.

The chain couples TRBV5-1 to TRBJ2-7, with D perhaps matching TRBD1 (5 bases). CDR1 SGHRS and CDR2 YFSETQ come from the germline V gene. This CDR3 spans 16 amino acids. V lost 6 bases, J lost 3 bases, and 22 bases lay in between. This CDR3 reads CASTPLDPLTDYEQYF. In DNA form, the CDR3 reads TGCGCCAGCACTCCTCTCGATCCCTTGACAGACTACGAGCAGTACTTC.

The chain combines TRBV7-9 with TRBJ2-1, with TRBD1 identical over 9 bases. The CDR3 is 16 residues long. CDR1 and CDR2 from the germline V gene are SEHNR and FQNEAQ (reference sequence). Trimming cost V 0 bases and J 7 bases; bases outside gene matches: 7. The CDR3 DNA is TGTGCCAGCAGCTTAGCCCCGGGACAGGGTCTGAATGAGCAGTTCTTC. Residues: CASSLAPGQGLNEQFF.

This clonotype was recorded a few times. J is TRBJ2-5 and V is TRBV20-1, with D perhaps matching TRBD1 or TRBD2 (5 bases each). CDR3 length: 13 residues. With 6 bases removed from V and 3 bases from J, the gap between germline ends came to 14 bases. Germline V gene data show CDR1 as DFQATT and CDR2 as SNEGSKA (reference sequence). The CDR3 bases are TGCAGTGCCCTTCCGGGGCCAAAAGAGACCCAGTACTTC. Protein sequence: CSALPGPKETQYF.

This clonotype has more than one count but fewer than ten. The gene calls are TRBV12-3 or TRBV12-4 and TRBJ2-5, with TRBD2 identical over 7 bases. CDR3 length: 14 amino acids. Germline trimming cut 3 bases from V and 4 bases from J; bases unmatched to any gene: 5. As DNA, the CDR3 is TGTGCCAGCAGTTTTCCGGGGGGACGAGAGACCCAGTACTTC. It yields the protein CASSFPGGRETQYF.

This clonotype was seen only a few times. CDR3 in amino acids: CSAGLRVGNQPQHF. CDR3 DNA sequence: TGCAGTGCTGGCCTGAGGGTCGGCAATCAGCCCCAGCATTTT. The V call is TRBV20-1, the J call TRBJ1-5; no clear D gene. Trimming pared 5 bases from V and 2 bases from J, leaving 13 bases between. The V gene's germline CDR1 is DFQATT and CDR2 SNEGSKA (reference sequence). The CDR3 is made up of 14 amino acids.

In this sample, this clonotype turned up a few times. J is TRBJ1-1 and V is TRBV12-3 or TRBV12-4; possibly TRBD1 for D (5 bases). Between the trimmed V and J ends, which lost 10 bases and 1 base, there was a span of 13 bases. CDR3 length: 13 amino acids. CDR3 in amino acids: CATTGGKNTEAFF. The CDR3 DNA follows: TGTGCCACCACAGGAGGGAAGAACACTGAAGCTTTCTTT.

This clonotype was seen more than once but under ten times. The genes are TRBV20-1 and TRBJ1-2; 7 bases are a match to TRBD1. The V gene end was trimmed by 1 base and the J gene end by 4 bases; junction bases not matched to a gene: 3. CDR1 and CDR2 (germline): DFQATT, SNEGSKA (reference sequence). The CDR3 has 13 residues. The CDR3: CSARVGTVYGYTF. The CDR3 DNA reads as TGCAGTGCTAGAGTTGGGACAGTCTATGGCTACACCTTC.

The chain combines TRBV5-1 with TRBJ1-5; D is perhaps TRBD1 (6 bases). The ends were cut back, 0 bases at V and 6 bases at J, with 10 bases in the middle. Per the germline V gene, CDR1 is SGHRS and CDR2 is YFSETQ. The CDR3 is 14 residues long. CDR3 DNA: TGCGCCAGCAGCTTGGATTTAGGGGGTCAGCCCCAGCATTTT. This encodes CASSLDLGGQPQHF.

This clonotype has a handful of counts. The V gene is TRBV6-5, the J gene TRBJ2-7; D is possibly TRBD1 (6 bases). This CDR3 has 17 amino acids. Germline V gives CDR1 MNHEY, CDR2 SVGAGI. Trimming shortened V by 4 bases and J by 2 bases, and 21 bases separated the two germline ends. CDR3 sequence: CASSSPVARDTPYEQYF. The CDR3 coding sequence is TGTGCCAGCAGTTCGCCAGTGGCCCGGGACACACCCTACGAGCAGTACTTC.

CDR3 protein: CASSQFWGNTGELFF. DNA of the CDR3: TGTGCCAGCAGCCAGTTCTGGGGTAACACCGGGGAGCTGTTTTTT. The V call is TRBV7-9, the J call TRBJ2-2; D gene uncertain. The CDR3 is 15 residues long. Looked up from germline, CDR1 is SEHNR and CDR2 is FQNEAQ (reference sequence). The V end was cut by 5 bases, the J end by 2 bases, with 12 bases between.

The chain couples TRBV2 to TRBJ2-6; 7 positions match TRBD1. Germline-derived CDR1 and CDR2 are SNHLY and FYNNEI. Unmatched junction bases numbered 8, after V lost 6 bases and J lost 3 bases. The CDR3 covers 16 residues. As DNA, the CDR3 is TGTGCCAGCAGCCCCTCGACAGGGAATGGGGCCAACGTCCTGACTTTC. Translated: CASSPSTGNGANVLTF.

This clonotype was counted many times. The rearrangement links TRBV7-9 to TRBJ1-4, with unresolved D. V shed 4 bases and J shed 6 bases, with 3 bases lying between them. CDR1 is SEHNR and CDR2 is FQNEAQ in the germline V gene (reference sequence). This CDR3 has 11 amino acids. The CDR3 coding sequence is TGTGCCAGCAGCTATGATGAAAAACTGTTTTTT. This encodes CASSYDEKLFF.

This clonotype has at least ten counts. V gene TRBV12-3 or TRBV12-4 combines with J gene TRBJ2-5; TRBD1 matches 9 bases. V was pared by 7 bases and J by 4 bases, with 10 bases of the junction left unmatched. The CDR3 sequence is 15 residues long. Here the CDR3 reads CASNLQGAPPETQYF. In DNA, the CDR3 is TGTGCCAGCAATCTACAGGGGGCGCCCCCAGAGACCCAGTACTTC.

The chain combines TRBV20-1 with TRBJ1-4; 7 bases fit TRBD1. J was trimmed by 8 bases and V by 6 bases; bases with no gene match: 12. The CDR3 runs 14 residues. In germline, CDR1 is DFQATT, CDR2 SNEGSKA (reference sequence). The CDR3 DNA follows: TGCAGTGCCTCGAGGACAGGTCGAGGGGAAAAACTGTTTTTT. Protein sequence: CSASRTGRGEKLFF.

The chain has TRBV28 and TRBJ2-5; maybe TRBD1 (5 bases). This CDR3 has 16 amino acids. Trimming pared 3 bases from V and 0 bases from J, leaving 14 bases between. CDR1 and CDR2 (germline): MDHEN, SYDVKM. The CDR3 region is CASSFIGPGNQETQYF. The CDR3 nucleotides are TGTGCCAGCAGTTTTATAGGTCCAGGGAACCAAGAGACCCAGTACTTC. Based on the CDR3 plus reference TRBV28 and TRBJ2-5, the full variable domain is DVKVTQSSRYLVKRTGEKVFLECVQDMDHENMFWYRQDPGLGLRLIYFSYDVKMKEKGDIPEGYSVSREKKERFSLILESASTNQTSMYLCASSFIGPGNQETQYFGPGTRLLVL.

This clonotype appeared a few times. The CDR3 reads CASSLVGRDRGFIETQYF. The CDR3 coding sequence is TGTGCCAGCAGCTTAGTAGGGCGCGACAGGGGGTTTATAGAGACCCAGTACTTC. The V and J genes are TRBV7-6 and TRBJ2-1; 9 bases map to TRBD1. The J call may be incorrect, as the DNA end agrees better with TRBJ2-5. Germline V gene sequence: CDR1 SGHVS, CDR2 FNYEAQ. The CDR3 covers 18 residues.

This chain connects TRBV15 to TRBJ2-5; a possible D gene is TRBD1 (5 bases). Gene TRBJ2-7 matches the end of the DNA better, so the J call may be wrong. Germline CDR1 is LNHNV and CDR2 is YYDKDF (reference sequence). The CDR3 has 14 amino acids. The CDR3 region is CATSRDHQGTEQYF. The DNA for the CDR3 is TGTGCCACCAGCAGAGATCACCAGGGAACCGAGCAGTACTTC.

This clonotype came up a few times. The V gene is TRBV29-1, the J gene TRBJ2-3, with D unclear. Germline V gene sequence: CDR1 SQVTM, CDR2 ANQGSEA. Trimming took off 3 bases at V and 1 base at J, with 5 bases between the two ends. CDR3 size: 12 residues. CDR3 residues: CSVDSGTDTQYF. DNA for the CDR3: TGCAGCGTTGACAGCGGCACAGATACGCAGTATTTT.

J is TRBJ1-6 and V is TRBV28; D is unresolved. Germline CDR1 MDHEN, CDR2 SYDVKM. The ends were cut back, 5 bases at V and 7 bases at J, with 12 bases in the middle. The length of the CDR3 is 14 residues. The CDR3 region has the DNA TGTGCCAGCAGTAGTGCTGGCAGAAATTCACCCCTCCACTTT. This sequence encodes CASSSAGRNSPLHF.

This chain uses TRBV9 with TRBJ2-1, with unresolved D. Between the trimmed V and J ends, which lost 1 base and 7 bases, there was a span of 18 bases. The CDR3 totals 16 residues. Looked up from germline, CDR1 is SGDLS and CDR2 is YYNGEE. The CDR3 nucleotides read TGTGCCAGCAGCGTATCGGCCGGCCAAACAAGGAATGAGCAGTTCTTC. Translating it yields CASSVSAGQTRNEQFF. Drawing the rest from reference TRBV9 and TRBJ2-1, the complete variable domain is DSGVTQTPKHLITATGQRVTLRCSPRSGDLSVYWYQQSLDQGLQFLIQYYNGEERAKGNILERFSAQQFPDLHSELNLSSLELGDSALYFCASSVSAGQTRNEQFFGPGTRLTVL.

This clonotype was detected a few times. The J gene is TRBJ2-1, the V gene TRBV5-1; D gene uncertain. The germline V gene encodes CDR1 SGHRS and CDR2 YFSETQ. Trimming pared 0 bases from V and 6 bases from J, leaving 7 bases between. The CDR3 totals 13 residues. CDR3 residues: CASSLGLINEQFF. CDR3 DNA sequence: TGCGCCAGCAGCTTGGGACTTATCAATGAGCAGTTCTTC. Drawing the rest from reference TRBV5-1 and TRBJ2-1, the complete variable domain is KAGVTQTPRYLIKTRGQQVTLSCSPISGHRSVSWYQQTPGQGLQFLFEYFSETQRNKGNFPGRFSGRQFSNSRSEMNVSTLELGDSALYLCASSLGLINEQFFGPGTRLTVL.

This clonotype was counted between two and nine times. This chain joins TRBV27 and TRBJ2-1; 10 bases are a match to TRBD2. CDR1 MNHEY and CDR2 SMNVEV come from the germline V gene (reference sequence). The V and J ends lost 7 bases and 7 bases, in that order; junction bases with no gene match: 7. The CDR3 contains 14 residues. CDR3 sequence reads: CASIALAGANEQFF. The CDR3 coding sequence is TGTGCCAGCATTGCTCTAGCGGGAGCAAATGAGCAGTTCTTC.

Only a few counts were recorded for this clonotype. This chain uses TRBV25-1 with TRBJ2-5; D might be TRBD1 or TRBD2, each matching 5 bases. The J call is uncertain, as TRBJ2-7 better fits the DNA end. Germline assignment: CDR1 MGHDK and CDR2 SYGVNS. The CDR3 contains 15 residues. The CDR3 DNA follows: TGTGCCAGCAGTGATTTAAGCCGGGGCACCTACGAGCAGTACTTC. Translated, it gives CASSDLSRGTYEQYF.

The chain carries TRBV6-1 and TRBJ1-1; perhaps TRBD1 as D (6 bases). The CDR3 has 15 residues. V was cut by 3 bases and J by 7 bases, with 18 bases left in between. Germline lookup yields CDR1 MNHNS and CDR2 SASEGT. The CDR3 protein is CASSDATTGLLEAFF. The CDR3 nucleotides read TGTGCCAGCAGTGACGCTACGACAGGATTACTTGAAGCTTTCTTT.

In this sample, this clonotype turned up a few times. The V and J genes are TRBV6-6 and TRBJ2-7; 10 bases map to TRBD2. With 5 bases clipped from V and 4 bases from J, the junction kept 8 bases outside the gene matches. The CDR3 length is 15 residues. In germline, CDR1 is MNHNY, CDR2 SVGAGI (reference sequence). CDR3 amino acids: CASSRPGTSVYEQYF. The DNA for the CDR3 is TGTGCCAGCAGTAGACCCGGGACTAGCGTATACGAGCAGTACTTC.

The V call is TRBV14, the J call TRBJ1-2; D is unclear. This CDR3 comprises 14 residues. V lost 1 base and J lost 4, with 10 bases in between. CDR1 and CDR2 (germline): SGHDN, FVKESK. Written as DNA, the CDR3 is TGTGCCAGCAGCCAAGTAGGACTGACCTATGGCTACACCTTC. Protein: CASSQVGLTYGYTF.